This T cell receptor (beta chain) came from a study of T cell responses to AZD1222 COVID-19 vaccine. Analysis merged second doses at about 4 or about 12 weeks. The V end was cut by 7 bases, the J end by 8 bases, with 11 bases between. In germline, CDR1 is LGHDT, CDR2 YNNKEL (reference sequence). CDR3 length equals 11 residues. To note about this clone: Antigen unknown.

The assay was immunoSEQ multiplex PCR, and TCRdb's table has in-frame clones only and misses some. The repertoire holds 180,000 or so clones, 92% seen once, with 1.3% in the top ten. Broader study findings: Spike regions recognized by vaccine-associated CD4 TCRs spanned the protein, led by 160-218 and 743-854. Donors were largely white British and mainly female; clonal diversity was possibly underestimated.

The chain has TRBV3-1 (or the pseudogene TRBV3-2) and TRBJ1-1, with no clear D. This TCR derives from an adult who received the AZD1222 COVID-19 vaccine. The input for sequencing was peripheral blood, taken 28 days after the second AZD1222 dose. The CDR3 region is CASTGRLEAFF. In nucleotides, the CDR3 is TGTGCCAGCACCGGAAGATTGGAAGCTTTCTTT.